These T cell receptor beta chains were read from a single sample in a study of blood T cell repertoires in COVID-19. The table came from immunoSEQ multiplex PCR; TCRdb's copy has only in-frame clones and leaves some out. Altogether about 310,000 clones are present, roughly 90% being singletons, with the ten largest covering approximately 9%. Sequencing used PBMCs or T cells enriched from blood (not recorded which). The receptors derive from a woman aged 18-35 years who had recovered from COVID-19. CDR3s include the opening cysteine and the closing phenylalanine or tryptophan.

v_gene | len | CDR3aa
TRBV7-9 | 16 | CASSPAGGSGANVLTF
TRBV5-6 | 15 | CASSRRTSGAYEQYF
TRBV7-9 | 14 | CASSPGGLGTEAFF
TRBV5-8 | 14 | CASTEYDRRTEAFF
TRBV2 | 13 | CASRDRVVNEQFF
TRBV7-3 | 13 | CASSFLQGSPAFF
TRBV4-3 | 16 | CASSQEPRLMNTEAFF
TRBV3-1/TRBV3-2 | 15 | CASSQVVGRGYGYTF
TRBV5-6 | 15 | CASSFRPPPGEKLFF
TRBV2 | 12 | CASSSTGAEAFF
TRBV28 | 13 | CASSLTGNTEAFF
TRBV3-1/TRBV3-2 | 12 | CASSQDWGGYTF
TRBV7-3 | 13 | CASSLQGNTEAFF
TRBV7-2 | 13 | CACARGFVGELFF
TRBV6-5 | 14 | CASREGTGRYEQYF
TRBV19 | 17 | CASSSGSRDRGLQPQHF
TRBV5-4 | 12 | CASNGQGHGYTF
TRBV9 | 15 | CASSPGTSGADTQYF
TRBV7-6 | 16 | CASSLSLAGAGNTIYF
TRBV11-2 | 17 | CASSRGGTGIAKNIQYF
TRBV7-2 | 15 | CASSYGQGGGQPQHF
TRBV2 | 16 | CASSDRGQGVSQPQHF
TRBV27 | 14 | CASSLGRGNTEAFF
TRBV6-5 | 15 | CASSYKGQGNQPQHF
TRBV27 | 13 | CASSPGGAREAFF
TRBV27 | 13 | CASSLTGNSRRGF
TRBV7-2 | 17 | CASSLVQASGRRNEQFF
TRBV3-1/TRBV3-2 | 13 | CASSRGQEEKLFF
TRBV6-2/TRBV6-3 | 15 | CASSYRTRSYNEQFF
TRBV5-4 | 13 | CASSLTDNYGYTF
TRBV18 | 14 | CASSQGLGGNTIYF
TRBV11-2 | 13 | CASSLDENREQYF
TRBV4-3 | 13 | CASSQSGYNEQFF
TRBV7-9 | 15 | CASSPLGGVVDTQYF
TRBV11-3 | 15 | CASSARGLPDNEQFF
TRBV13 | 10 | CASSLGQGVF
TRBV10-3 | 14 | CAIRRHDSNTEAFF
TRBV5-1 | 14 | CASLGDYTTDTQYF
TRBV7-2 | 15 | CASSQSRSSTDTQYF
TRBV7-2 | 13 | CASSLGTGYGYTF
TRBV6-1 | 12 | CASSELYYGYTF
TRBV6-5 | 15 | CASSYFGGMNTEAFF
TRBV5-1 | 15 | CASSRRQGSTGELFF
TRBV18 | 15 | CASSLATGHTGELFF
TRBV24-1 | 14 | CATSAETGYNEQFF
TRBV7-9 | 14 | CASSFTGTTGEQYF
TRBV7-7 | 15 | CASSPITGLYTEAFF
TRBV7-2 | 16 | CASSLVGTGSYNEQFF
TRBV4-2 | 23 | CASSPIGVLTGPVMVPTNEKLFF
TRBV28 | 14 | CASSLYDRVNGYTF
TRBV5-5 | 16 | CASSPRRGGVNQPQHF
TRBV10-3 | 15 | CAISGADRHRSPLHF
TRBV5-5 | 14 | CASNDRVSTGELFF
TRBV10-1 | 18 | CASSRDYIPLTLYNEQFF
TRBV28 | 12 | CASRRYNSPLHF
TRBV12-3/TRBV12-4 | 13 | CASSLTGDTEAFF
TRBV7-9 | 15 | CASRAGGSGANVLTF
TRBV7-9 | 14 | CASSPWDSPYEQYF
TRBV5-4 | 14 | CASSRTGANSPLHF